The rows below give T cell receptor beta chains drawn from one sample of a study of response to subunit inactivated influenza vaccine. TCRdb analysed the RT-PCR reads with MiXCR anew, one entry per CDR3 protein. The table has about 620,000 distinct CDR3 sequences, 12% seen once. The material sequenced was PBMCs from blood, taken on the day of vaccination. These receptor sequences come from a man between 45 and 60 years old who received an inactivated influenza vaccine. Both conserved end residues are trimmed from each CDR3. The D gene is left open where the match is weak. Some rows have no size entry. The others give once, few or many, or a class for an expanded clone.

STRHGNEQF | NA | TRBV29-1 | few | TRBJ2-1
SASGLAGGLSSYNEQF | TRBD2 | TRBV29-1 | many | TRBJ2-1
SAGGQGYYEQY | TRBD1 | TRBV20-1 | NA | TRBJ2-7
ASTLAGVRNQPQH | NA | TRBV19 | few | TRBJ1-5
ATSKTGLNTEAF | NA | TRBV24-1 | few | TRBJ1-1
SARGGGLVEQY | TRBD2 | TRBV29-1 | few | TRBJ2-7
ASSDAGQGHHYGYT | TRBD1 | TRBV6-1 | NA | TRBJ1-2
SATMGLEQF | NA | TRBV20-1 | many | TRBJ2-1
SAELAGGGYNEQF | TRBD2 | TRBV20-1 | few | TRBJ2-1
ASSAGTSSYNEQF | NA | TRBV2 | few | TRBJ2-1
ASWVGFENQPQH | NA | TRBV10-3 | NA | TRBJ1-5
ASTGGEEKLF | TRBD1 | TRBV6-6 | few | TRBJ1-4
SVEGRDIGQF | NA | TRBV29-1 | few | TRBJ2-1
ATSLTETSTDTQY | NA | TRBV24-1 | NA | TRBJ2-3
AMGYGGNEQF | NA | TRBV13 | NA | TRBJ2-1
ASSLELGFNTEAF | NA | TRBV7-9 | NA | TRBJ1-1
ASTPIAGGSGYEQY | TRBD2 | TRBV6-1 | NA | TRBJ2-7
ASSLSGPSSYNEQF | NA | TRBV7-3 | few | TRBJ2-1
AITPGSVRETQY | NA | TRBV6-2/TRBV6-3 | NA | TRBJ2-5
ASIKDGGAPGELF | NA | TRBV5-1 | many | TRBJ2-2